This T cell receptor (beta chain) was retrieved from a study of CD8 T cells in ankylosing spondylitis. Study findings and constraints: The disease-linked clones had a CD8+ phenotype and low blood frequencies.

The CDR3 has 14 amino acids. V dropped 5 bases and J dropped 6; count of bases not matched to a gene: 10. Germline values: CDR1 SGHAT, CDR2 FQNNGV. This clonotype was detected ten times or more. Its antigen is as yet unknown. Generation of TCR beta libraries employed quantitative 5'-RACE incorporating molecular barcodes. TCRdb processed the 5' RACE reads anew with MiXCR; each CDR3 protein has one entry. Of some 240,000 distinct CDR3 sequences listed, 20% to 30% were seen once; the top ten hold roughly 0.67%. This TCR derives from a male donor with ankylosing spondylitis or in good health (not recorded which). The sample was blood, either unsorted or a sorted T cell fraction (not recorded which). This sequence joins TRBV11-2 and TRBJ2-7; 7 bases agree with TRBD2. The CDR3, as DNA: TGTGCCAGCAGCCCCGGCGGGACTACCATCGAGCAGTACTTC. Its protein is CASSPGGTTIEQYF.